These 18 T cell receptor beta chains share one sample of origin, sequenced in a study of blood T cell repertoires in COVID-19. The data were produced by immunoSEQ multiplex PCR, yet TCRdb's version contains in-frame clones alone and is incomplete. The table records 310,000 or so clones, more than 75% of them present only once. The sequenced sample consisted of peripheral blood. The receptors shown here come from a man aged 65 to 79 with acute or convalescent COVID-19.

V and J are TRBV6-5 and TRBJ2-2; tentatively, D is TRBD1 (5 bases). Trimming cost V 6 bases and J 3 bases, with 14 bases left between them. CDR3 size: 15 residues. Germline assignment: CDR1 MNHEY and CDR2 SVGAGI. The CDR3: CASRWGRLDTGELFF. In nucleotides, the CDR3 is TGTGCCAGCAGGTGGGGCAGGCTAGACACCGGGGAGCTGTTTTTT.

The V call is TRBV6-1, the J call TRBJ2-2, with 13 bases identical to TRBD2. This CDR3 comprises 18 residues. Trimming cost V 4 bases and J 1 base; bases outside gene matches: 6. Germline assignment: CDR1 MNHNS and CDR2 SASEGT. CDR3 region: CASSAMGLAGLNTGELFF. The CDR3 coding sequence is TGTGCCAGCAGTGCCATGGGACTAGCGGGGTTGAACACCGGGGAGCTGTTTTTT.

The chain couples TRBV6-2 or TRBV6-3 to TRBJ2-5, with D tentatively TRBD1 (6 bases). Germline assignment: CDR1 MNHEY and CDR2 SVGEGT. CDR3 length: 14 amino acids. Trimming stripped 2 bases from V and 4 bases from J, with 11 bases between. CDR3 coding DNA: TGTGCCAGCAGTTACGGGCAGGGGATAGAGACCCAGTACTTC. Protein: CASSYGQGIETQYF.

CDR3 loop: CASGGGALRTDTQYF. CDR3 DNA: TGTGCCAGCGGTGGTGGGGCGCTTCGGACAGATACGCAGTATTTT. The rearrangement uses TRBV7-9 and TRBJ2-3; weak D call: TRBD1 (5 bases). Trimming stripped 8 bases from V and 3 bases from J, with 18 bases between. The CDR3 runs to 15 residues. The V gene's germline CDR1 is SEHNR and CDR2 FQNEAQ (reference sequence).

The chain uses TRBV27 and TRBJ1-1; 11 bases match TRBD1. Trimming removed 6 bases from V and 10 bases from J; junction bases left unmatched: 7. The CDR3 sequence is 13 residues long. Germline-derived CDR1 and CDR2 are MNHEY and SMNVEV (reference sequence). Written as DNA, the CDR3 is TGTGCCAGCAGGGAAAGGACAGGGGGCGCAGCTTTCTTT. Amino acids: CASRERTGGAAFF.

The count of this clone is one. The chain couples TRBV7-2 to TRBJ1-5, with D unclear. V was shortened by 5 bases and J by 1 base, with 9 bases between the two germline ends. Germline V CDR1 and CDR2: SGHTA, FQGNSA. This CDR3 region has 14 residues. The CDR3 bases are TGTGCCAGCAGCCTGACACCGAGCAATCAGCCCCAGCATTTT. It codes for CASSLTPSNQPQHF.

The chain is built from TRBV19 and TRBJ2-5; 7 positions match TRBD1. The germline V gene has CDR1 LNHDA and CDR2 SQIVND (reference sequence). The ends lost 5 bases at V and 4 bases at J; junction bases unmatched: 7. The CDR3 length is 14 residues. The CDR3 DNA is TGTGCCAGTAGTGGGCACAGGGGACGAGAGACCCAGTACTTC. It encodes CASSGHRGRETQYF.

The chain employs TRBV9 and TRBJ1-2, with 7 nucleotides matching TRBD1. The CDR3 is 15 amino acids. Looked up from germline, CDR1 is SGDLS and CDR2 is YYNGEE. With 4 bases clipped from V and 8 bases from J, the junction kept 14 bases outside the gene matches. CDR3 sequence reads: CASSSPPQGRGGYTF. The DNA of the CDR3 is TGTGCCAGCAGCTCCCCCCCACAGGGGAGAGGGGGCTACACCTTC.

V usage is TRBV5-4 and J usage is TRBJ2-7, with D possibly matching TRBD2 (5 bases). The CDR3 covers 16 residues. Per the germline V gene, CDR1 is SGHNT and CDR2 is YYREEE (reference sequence). V lost 4 bases to trimming and J lost 5 bases, with 22 bases between them. The CDR3 DNA reads TGTGCCAGCAGCGGAGGTGCGGCAGGCGGATTCGACGAGCAGTACTTC. Translated, it gives CASSGGAAGGFDEQYF.

The rearrangement links TRBV19 to TRBJ1-1; D gene ambiguous. V was trimmed by 5 bases and J by 1 base, leaving 11 bases between them. Per germline, CDR1 LNHDA and CDR2 SQIVND (reference sequence). The CDR3 spans 14 residues. Written as DNA, the CDR3 is TGTGCCAGTAGTCTCGAGCGTACGAACACTGAAGCTTTCTTT. It yields the protein CASSLERTNTEAFF.

This chain uses TRBV6-6 with TRBJ1-5, with a weak D call TRBD1 (6 bases). With 5 bases removed from V and 0 bases from J, the gap between germline ends came to 14 bases. Germline V gene data show CDR1 as MNHNY and CDR2 as SVGAGI (reference sequence). There are 16 residues in the CDR3. CDR3 protein: CASSAGGALSNQPQHF. CDR3 sequence (DNA): TGTGCCAGCAGTGCCGGGGGGGCTCTTAGCAATCAGCCCCAGCATTTT.

Written as DNA, the CDR3 is TGTGCCAGCAGCGTAGGAGCGCAGGGCTACTATGGCTACACCTTC. It codes for CASSVGAQGYYGYTF. The J gene is TRBJ1-2, the V gene TRBV9; D is possibly TRBD1 (5 bases). Trimming cost V 0 bases and J 3 bases, with 12 bases left between them. Per germline, CDR1 SGDLS and CDR2 YYNGEE. This CDR3 is built from 15 residues.

This chain joins TRBV6-2 or TRBV6-3 and TRBJ1-1, with TRBD1 as a possible D gene (6 bases). The CDR3 sequence is 16 residues long. The V end lost 5 bases, the J end lost 3 bases, and 19 bases lay between the germline ends. CDR1 and CDR2 (germline): MNHEY, SVGEGT. In DNA, the CDR3 is TGTGCCAGCAGTACCAGGGGTGTAGGGTTGGACACTGAAGCTTTCTTT. It translates to CASSTRGVGLDTEAFF.

The chain uses TRBV5-4 and TRBJ1-6; D perhaps matches TRBD1 (6 bases). There are 15 residues in the CDR3. V was cut by 0 bases and J by 7 bases, with 11 bases left in between. CDR1 and CDR2 (germline): SGHNT, YYREEE (reference sequence). Written as DNA, the CDR3 is TGTGCCAGCAGCTTGGTGGCAGGGGAGAATTCACCCCTCCACTTT. Translated: CASSLVAGENSPLHF.

The chain links TRBV2 to TRBJ1-1, with 10 bases identical to TRBD1. The V and J ends lost 6 bases and 5 bases, in that order; junction bases with no gene match: 12. The CDR3 sequence is 16 residues long. Germline assignment: CDR1 SNHLY and CDR2 FYNNEI. The chain's CDR3 is CASRTFPGQGTTEAFF. Here the CDR3 DNA reads TGTGCCAGCAGGACCTTCCCGGGACAGGGGACGACTGAAGCTTTCTTT.

The chain has TRBV5-4 and TRBJ2-7, with D hard to call. The CDR3 has 13 amino acids. The germline V gene encodes CDR1 SGHNT and CDR2 YYREEE (reference sequence). Trimming took 0 bases from V and 5 from J, leaving 9 bases between them. The CDR3 is CASSLDGVHEQYF. Written as DNA, the CDR3 is TGTGCCAGCAGCTTGGACGGTGTCCACGAGCAGTACTTC. The full variable domain, its missing parts supplied by reference TRBV5-4 and TRBJ2-7, is ETGVTQSPTHLIKTRGQQVTLRCSSQSGHNTVSWYQQALGQGPQFIFQYYREEENGRGNFPPRFSGLQFPNYSSELNVNALELDDSALYLCASSLDGVHEQYFGPGTRLTVT.

This rearrangement joins TRBV6-5 to TRBJ1-6; D is unresolved. V lost 6 bases, J lost 4 bases, and 13 bases lay in between. The CDR3 extends over 15 amino acids. Germline V gene lookup returns CDR1 MNHEY and CDR2 SVGAGI. CDR3 in DNA: TGTGCCAGCAGGGGAGGGCGCTTTTATAATTCACCCCTCCACTTT. Translation gives CASRGGRFYNSPLHF.

This clone was seen more than once but under ten times. This sequence joins TRBV28 and TRBJ2-3, with D maybe TRBD2 (6 bases). The CDR3 spans 13 residues. V dropped 7 bases and J dropped 0 bases, with 8 bases sitting between them. Germline CDR1 MDHEN, CDR2 SYDVKM. The CDR3 sequence: CASKGTSTDTQYF. The DNA of the CDR3 is TGTGCCAGCAAGGGGACTAGCACAGATACGCAGTATTTT. Together with reference TRBV28 and TRBJ2-3, the CDR3 gives the full variable domain: DVKVTQSSRYLVKRTGEKVFLECVQDMDHENMFWYRQDPGLGLRLIYFSYDVKMKEKGDIPEGYSVSREKKERFSLILESASTNQTSMYLCASKGTSTDTQYFGPGTRLTVL.